These 15 T cell receptor beta chains came from one sample sequenced in a study of blood T cell repertoires in COVID-19. The assay was immunoSEQ multiplex PCR, and TCRdb's table has in-frame clones only and misses some. This table has some 270,000 clones, around nine tenths appearing once. Material for sequencing was peripheral blood. These receptors were obtained from a woman aged 55-69 years who had recovered from COVID-19.

The sample holds a few counts of this clone. The chain couples TRBV5-5 to TRBJ2-6, with D uncertain. This CDR3 is 17 amino acids long. CDR1 is SGHKS and CDR2 is YYEKEE in the germline V gene (reference sequence). V was clipped by 5 bases and J by 0 bases, with 15 bases between them. The CDR3, as DNA: TGTGCCAGCAGTCAACCTCTCCTAAGCTCTGGGGCCAACGTCCTGACTTTC. It specifies CASSQPLLSSGANVLTF.

Of note for this clone: The same CDR3 also results from other DNA sequences found in this sample. The gene calls are TRBV9 and TRBJ2-1, with 13 bases fitting TRBD2. The CDR3 runs to 16 residues. The V gene end was trimmed by 0 bases and the J gene end by 4 bases; junction bases not matched to a gene: 1. Germline V gives CDR1 SGDLS, CDR2 YYNGEE. DNA for the CDR3: TGTGCCAGCAGCGTAGGACTAGCGGGGGGTTACAATGAGCAGTTCTTC. Its translation is CASSVGLAGGYNEQFF.

This clone was detected once. The chain has TRBV10-3 and TRBJ2-7; maybe TRBD1 (5 bases). This CDR3 spans 14 amino acids. Germline CDR1 is ENHRY and CDR2 is SYGVKD. V dropped 7 bases and J dropped 0 bases, with 13 bases sitting between them. This CDR3 is CAITVDKSSYEQYF. The CDR3 DNA follows: TGTGCCATCACCGTGGACAAGTCCTCCTACGAGCAGTACTTC.

The CDR3 nucleotides are TGTGCCAGCAGTCCCTTGACAGACGCCTCCTACGAGCAGTACTTC. Protein: CASSPLTDASYEQYF. V gene TRBV28 combines with J gene TRBJ2-7; the D gene is possibly TRBD1 (5 bases). Germline CDR1 MDHEN, CDR2 SYDVKM. This CDR3 has 15 amino acids. Deletions cut 5 bases from V and 0 bases from J, with 14 bases between.

The rearrangement links TRBV4-2 to TRBJ2-2; tentatively, D is TRBD1 (6 bases). CDR1 LGHNA and CDR2 YNFKEQ come from the germline V gene. The CDR3 runs 17 residues. The germline V and J ends were trimmed by 3 bases and 3 bases, with 17 bases remaining between them. CDR3: CASSHLGQSRDTGELFF. CDR3 DNA: TGTGCCAGCAGCCACCTCGGACAGTCCCGTGACACCGGGGAGCTGTTTTTT.

The V call is TRBV9, the J call TRBJ1-5; D gene uncertain. CDR1 and CDR2 (germline): SGDLS, YYNGEE. The V gene lost 0 bases and the J gene lost 3 bases, with 7 bases spanning the gap. The CDR3 is 14 amino acids. The CDR3 is CASSVEPNNQPQHF. The CDR3 DNA reads TGTGCCAGCAGCGTAGAGCCTAACAATCAGCCCCAGCATTTT.

This clone was counted between two and nine times. CDR3 protein: CARGRGGTHEQFF. As DNA, the CDR3 is TGTGCCAGGGGTCGGGGGGGGACACATGAGCAGTTCTTC. V usage is TRBV2 and J usage is TRBJ2-1; 8 nucleotides align to TRBD2. Germline V CDR1 and CDR2: SNHLY, FYNNEI. J lost 8 bases, V lost 9 bases, and 9 bases had no gene match. The CDR3 is 13 amino acids.

Concerning this clone: One end of the junction is discordant with germline, which a read error may explain. The J gene is TRBJ1-2, the V gene TRBV20-1; 10 bases agree with TRBD1. This CDR3 region has 10 residues. CDR1 is DFQATT, CDR2 SNEGSKA, per germline (reference sequence). The CDR3 loop reads CSAGDRGFSF. In DNA form, the CDR3 reads TGCAGTGCAGGGGACAGGGGTTTCTCCTTC.

This chain links TRBV6-5 with TRBJ2-3; D possibly corresponds to TRBD1 (5 bases). With 2 bases removed from V and 0 bases from J, the gap between germline ends came to 9 bases. Germline lookup yields CDR1 MNHEY and CDR2 SVGAGI. The CDR3 has 15 residues. CDR3 loop: CASSYAGPSTDTQYF. DNA for the CDR3: TGTGCCAGCAGTTACGCAGGGCCCAGCACAGATACGCAGTATTTT.

The V call is TRBV24-1, the J call TRBJ1-2; TRBD1 is a possible D gene (6 bases). V lost 3 bases and J 4 bases, leaving 11 bases between the germline ends. Germline V gives CDR1 KGHDR, CDR2 SFDVKD. CDR3 length equals 14 residues. The CDR3 region is CATSDADRSYGYTF. DNA for the CDR3: TGTGCCACCAGTGATGCGGACAGAAGCTATGGCTACACCTTC.

The rearrangement uses TRBV5-1 and TRBJ2-5, with 7 bases identical to TRBD1. V lost 4 bases to trimming and J lost 5 bases; unmatched junction nucleotides: 5. The germline gives CDR1 SGHRS, CDR2 YFSETQ. The CDR3 consists of 13 residues. Here the CDR3 DNA reads TGCGCCAGCAGCCCCGGGACAGTGGAGACCCAGTACTTC. Its translation is CASSPGTVETQYF. Drawing the rest from reference TRBV5-1 and TRBJ2-5, the complete variable domain is KAGVTQTPRYLIKTRGQQVTLSCSPISGHRSVSWYQQTPGQGLQFLFEYFSETQRNKGNFPGRFSGRQFSNSRSEMNVSTLELGDSALYLCASSPGTVETQYFGPGTRLLVL.

This clone was observed once. This chain joins TRBV14 and TRBJ1-2; no firm D call. This CDR3 is 15 amino acids long. Germline CDR1 and CDR2: SGHDN and FVKESK. V lost 4 bases, J lost 7 bases, and 19 bases lay in between. This CDR3 is CASSLKSGPAGGYTF. As DNA, the CDR3 is TGTGCCAGCAGCCTGAAGAGTGGGCCGGCGGGTGGCTACACCTTC.

The count of this clone is one. V is TRBV7-9 and J is TRBJ2-7; the D gene is possibly TRBD1 (6 bases). The V gene's germline CDR1 is SEHNR and CDR2 FQNEAQ (reference sequence). V shed 3 bases and J shed 4 bases, with 7 bases lying between them. CDR3 length equals 12 residues. The CDR3 DNA reads TGTGCCAGCAGCTTCGACAGGTACGAGCAGTACTTC. Translated, it gives CASSFDRYEQYF.

CDR3 coding DNA: TGTGCCATCAGTGAGGAGGGGGACAGGGGGCGAATCGATGGCTACACCTTC. This codes for CAISEEGDRGRIDGYTF. The chain has TRBV10-3 and TRBJ1-2; 12 nucleotides agree with TRBD1. V trimming: 2 bases; J trimming: 6 bases; junction bases outside the gene matches: 10. Germline V CDR1 and CDR2: ENHRY, SYGVKD. The CDR3 contains 17 residues.

The chain recombines TRBV6-4 with TRBJ1-5; D is possibly TRBD1 (6 bases). Trimming left V 6 bases short and J 2 bases short, with 14 bases between. The CDR3 covers 15 residues. From germline, CDR1 is MRHNA and CDR2 SNTAGT. This CDR3 is CASRSRGGGNQPQHF. The CDR3 nucleotides are TGTGCCAGCAGGTCCAGGGGAGGGGGCAATCAGCCCCAGCATTTT.